The 30 T cell receptor beta chains given below trace back to one sample, sequenced in a study of shared clonotypes between healthy human individuals. Generated by immunoSEQ multiplex PCR, the TCRdb table keeps only in-frame clones and is missing some. The sample includes more than 2,000,000 clones, more than 80% of them seen just once. Material: naive CD4+ T cells sorted from blood. The subset denotes: CD45RA+ positively selected. All receptors derive from a man between 18 and 35 years old in good health.

This clone occurred once. The chain recombines TRBV7-2 with TRBJ2-7, with D possibly TRBD1 on 8 matching bases. The CDR3 has 14 amino acids. Germline V gene lookup returns CDR1 SGHTA and CDR2 FQGNSA. The V gene lost 5 bases and the J gene lost 2 bases, with 13 bases spanning the gap. CDR3 sequence: CASSRTGRAYEQYF. Written as DNA, the CDR3 is TGTGCCAGCAGCCGGACAGGGAGGGCCTACGAGCAGTACTTC.

J is TRBJ2-3 and V is TRBV7-2; a weak D match, TRBD2 (6 bases). In germline, CDR1 is SGHTA, CDR2 FQGNSA. This CDR3 has 16 residues. The V gene lost 4 bases and the J gene lost 2 bases, with 16 bases spanning the gap. CDR3 DNA sequence: TGTGCCAGCAGCTGGGGCGGGCGGGGTACCACAGATACGCAGTATTTT. Protein sequence: CASSWGGRGTTDTQYF. The whole variable domain, remainder taken from reference TRBV7-2 and TRBJ2-3, is GAGVSQSPSNKVTEKGKDVELRCDPISGHTALYWYRQSLGQGLEFLIYFQGNSAPDKSGLPSDRFSAERTGGSVSTLTIQRTQQEDSAVYLCASSWGGRGTTDTQYFGPGTRLTVL.

The chain is built from TRBV11-3 and TRBJ2-3; 14 nucleotides align to TRBD2. The CDR3 has 19 amino acids. V shed 1 base and J 4 bases; nucleotides not matched to a gene: 10. Germline values: CDR1 SGHNT, CDR2 YENEEA. In nucleotides, the CDR3 is TGTGCCAGCAGCTTAGGCAGGACTAGCGGGGGGCCCACCCCAGATACGCAGTATTTT. Its translation: CASSLGRTSGGPTPDTQYF.

V and J are TRBV18 and TRBJ1-6, with no clear D. Trimming left V 5 bases short and J 7 bases short, with 15 bases between. In germline, CDR1 is KGHSH, CDR2 LQKENI. The CDR3 length is 15 residues. CDR3 protein: CASSSDGILNSPLHF. CDR3 DNA sequence: TGTGCCAGCTCATCGGACGGCATTCTCAATTCACCCCTCCACTTT.

This clone was picked up one time. The CDR3 region has the DNA TGTGCCAGCAGTTCTAGCGGGGGGGAGCGCGCGTATTTT. Translating gives CASSSSGGERAYF. The chain employs TRBV28 and TRBJ2-3, with TRBD2 identical over 12 bases. Germline lookup yields CDR1 MDHEN and CDR2 SYDVKM. The CDR3 has 13 amino acids. V lost 4 bases, J lost 14 bases, and 7 bases stayed unmatched.

Written as DNA, the CDR3 is TGTGCCTGGAGTGTACAAAGCAGCGGGGGCACTGAAGCTTTCTTT. Encoded protein: CAWSVQSSGGTEAFF. The chain links TRBV30 to TRBJ1-1; perhaps TRBD1 as D (5 bases). The length of the CDR3 is 15 residues. Trimming stripped 0 bases from V and 4 bases from J, with 15 bases between. Germline V gene lookup returns CDR1 GTSNPN and CDR2 SVGIG (reference sequence).

V gene TRBV6-5 combines with J gene TRBJ2-1; D tentatively reads TRBD1 or TRBD2 (6 bases each). This CDR3 has 15 amino acids. Trimming left V 6 bases short and J 7 bases short, with 19 bases between. CDR1 and CDR2 from the germline V gene are MNHEY and SVGAGI. The CDR3 protein is CASSRGSGLRNEQFF. CDR3 nucleotide sequence: TGTGCCAGCAGCAGGGGTAGCGGTCTCCGGAATGAGCAGTTCTTC.

J is TRBJ1-1 and V is TRBV10-3; 7 bases align to TRBD1. The CDR3 totals 15 residues. Losses at the gene ends were 3 bases for V and 1 base for J; bases not matched to a gene: 5. Germline CDR1 reads ENHRY; CDR2 reads SYGVKD. CDR3 protein: CAISDRTGGNTEAFF. CDR3 sequence (DNA): TGTGCCATCAGTGACCGGACAGGAGGGAACACTGAAGCTTTCTTT.

The rearrangement uses TRBV7-2 and TRBJ1-4; tentatively, D is TRBD1 (5 bases). Looked up from germline, CDR1 is SGHTA and CDR2 is FQGNSA. The V gene lost 3 bases and the J gene lost 6 bases, with 14 bases spanning the gap. This CDR3 region has 15 residues. The CDR3 DNA follows: TGTGCCAGCAGCTTGAGCCGGGGCTTTGATGAAAAACTGTTTTTT. This translates into CASSLSRGFDEKLFF.

The J gene is TRBJ1-5, the V gene TRBV5-6, with a tentative D call TRBD1 (6 bases). The V gene lost 4 bases and the J gene lost 7 bases, with 12 bases spanning the gap. From germline, CDR1 is SGHDT and CDR2 YYEEEE. This CDR3 region has 13 residues. The CDR3 sequence is CASSPGVEQPQHF. For the CDR3, the DNA is TGTGCCAGCAGCCCAGGGGTGGAACAGCCCCAGCATTTT.

The rearrangement links TRBV2 to TRBJ1-4; maybe TRBD1 (6 bases). Trimming removed 9 bases from V and 0 bases from J, with 14 bases in between. This CDR3 is 15 amino acids long. CDR1 is SNHLY and CDR2 is FYNNEI in the germline V gene. DNA for the CDR3: TGTGCCAGTAGGACAGAACGAGCAACTAATGAAAAACTGTTTTTT. Its translation is CASRTERATNEKLFF.

Worth noting for this clone: Its ends do not fully match the called genes, so a read error is possible. This rearrangement joins TRBV5-1 to TRBJ2-5; D gene unclear. CDR1 is SGHRS and CDR2 is YFSETQ in the germline V gene. The CDR3 extends over 14 amino acids. The CDR3 loop is CASSRNLDQETQYF. DNA of the CDR3: TGCGCCAGCAGCCGGAACCTCGACCAGGAGACCCAGTACTTC.

CDR3 bases: TGTGCCAGCTCACCAGGGGTAACCGGAAACACCATATATTTT. Translation gives CASSPGVTGNTIYF. The chain carries TRBV18 and TRBJ1-3, with unresolved D. V lost 2 bases and J lost 4, with 9 bases in between. CDR1 is KGHSH and CDR2 is LQKENI in the germline V gene. The CDR3 is 14 amino acids.

The V call is TRBV7-2, the J call TRBJ1-6; 9 nucleotides line up with TRBD1. The junction had 7 bases not matched to a gene; V was cut back by 4 bases and J by 6 bases. Germline CDR1 SGHTA, CDR2 FQGNSA. This CDR3 has 16 amino acids. Here the CDR3 DNA reads TGTGCCAGCAGCTCCTATCCGGGACAGGGTAATTCACCCCTCCACTTT. Its translation is CASSSYPGQGNSPLHF. Complete variable domain (other parts from reference TRBV7-2 and TRBJ1-6): GAGVSQSPSNKVTEKGKDVELRCDPISGHTALYWYRQSLGQGLEFLIYFQGNSAPDKSGLPSDRFSAERTGGSVSTLTIQRTQQEDSAVYLCASSSYPGQGNSPLHFGNGTRLTVT.

The chain carries TRBV16 and TRBJ2-1, with D possibly being TRBD2 (5 bases). The CDR3 is made up of 15 amino acids. Germline CDR1 KGHSY, CDR2 FQNENV. V lost 2 bases, J lost 1 base, and 9 bases lay in between. The DNA for the CDR3 is TGTGCCAGCAGCCAAGGAGCGGAGTCCTACAATGAGCAGTTCTTC. Its translation: CASSQGAESYNEQFF.

The CDR3 DNA sequence: TGTGCCAGCACAGAAGGCGGGCTGGGAGATACGCAGTATTTT. It codes for CASTEGGLGDTQYF. The chain uses TRBV6-1 and TRBJ2-3; possibly TRBD2 for D (5 bases). V lost 7 bases to trimming and J lost 5 bases, with 16 bases between them. There are 14 residues in the CDR3. Germline V gene lookup returns CDR1 MNHNS and CDR2 SASEGT.

The genes are TRBV25-1 and TRBJ2-5; no firm D call. CDR1 and CDR2 (germline): MGHDK, SYGVNS. V dropped 0 bases and J dropped 1 base, with 6 bases sitting between them. The CDR3 runs 14 residues. As DNA, the CDR3 is TGTGCCAGCAGTGAATATACCCTCCAAGAGACCCAGTACTTC. Residues: CASSEYTLQETQYF. The full variable domain, completed using reference TRBV25-1 and TRBJ2-5, is EADIYQTPRYLVIGTGKKITLECSQTMGHDKMYWYQQDPGMELHLIHYSYGVNSTEKGDLSSESTVSRIRTEHFPLTLESARPSHTSQYLCASSEYTLQETQYFGPGTRLLVL.

This clone was detected only once. The chain joins TRBV18 to TRBJ2-2; D is possibly TRBD2 (5 bases). The CDR3 is made up of 15 amino acids. Trimming left V 0 bases short and J 4 bases short, with 9 bases between. Germline V gene lookup returns CDR1 KGHSH and CDR2 LQKENI. The chain's CDR3 is CASSPPLAGTGELFF. CDR3 in DNA: TGTGCCAGCTCACCACCCCTGGCGGGCACCGGGGAGCTGTTTTTT. The whole variable domain, remainder taken from reference TRBV18 and TRBJ2-2, is NAGVMQNPRHLVRRRGQEARLRCSPMKGHSHVYWYRQLPEEGLKFMVYLQKENIIDESGMPKERFSAEFPKEGPSILRIQQVVRGDSAAYFCASSPPLAGTGELFFGEGSRLTVL.

Concerning this clone: The identical CDR3 is also encoded by other nucleotide sequences in the sample. V gene TRBV5-4 combines with J gene TRBJ1-1, with a tentative D call TRBD1 (5 bases). The CDR3 runs to 14 residues. Trimming left V 4 bases short and J 0 bases short, with 10 bases between. The germline V gene has CDR1 SGHNT and CDR2 YYREEE (reference sequence). The CDR3, as DNA: TGTGCCAGCAGCAGAGACAGAATGAACACTGAAGCTTTCTTT. Protein: CASSRDRMNTEAFF.

The chain is built from TRBV28 and TRBJ2-7; 13 bases line up with TRBD2. The CDR3 is 16 residues long. Germline loops: CDR1 MDHEN, CDR2 SYDVKM. V shed 6 bases, J shed 6 bases, and the junction held 11 bases outside the gene matches. CDR3 loop: CASSSSRLAGGGEQYF. CDR3 DNA sequence: TGTGCCAGCAGCTCCTCTCGACTAGCGGGAGGAGGCGAGCAGTACTTC.

V and J are TRBV5-4 and TRBJ2-5; 14 nucleotides line up with TRBD2. In germline, CDR1 is SGHNT, CDR2 YYREEE (reference sequence). The CDR3 has 18 amino acids. V trimming: 0 bases; J trimming: 2 bases; junction bases outside the gene matches: 6. The chain's CDR3 is CASSLGGTSGSLQETQYF. DNA of the CDR3: TGTGCCAGCAGCTTGGGCGGGACTAGCGGGAGCCTACAAGAGACCCAGTACTTC.

The CDR3 nucleotides are TGTGCCGCCATAGGACAGGGCAATCAGCCCCAGCATTTT. It codes for CAAIGQGNQPQHF. V is TRBV6-1 and J is TRBJ1-5, with 7 positions matching TRBD1. Trimming removed 11 bases from V and 2 bases from J; junction bases left unmatched: 6. The CDR3 spans 13 residues. Germline assignment: CDR1 MNHNS and CDR2 SASEGT.

The count of this clone is one. The rearrangement joins TRBV6-1 to TRBJ1-6, with D unclear. Trimming took off 5 bases at V and 2 bases at J, with 7 bases between the two ends. CDR1 is MNHNS, CDR2 SASEGT, per germline. This CDR3 region has 14 residues. CDR3 in amino acids: CASSKLPYNSPLHF. CDR3 nucleotide sequence: TGTGCCAGCAGTAAGCTCCCCTATAATTCACCCCTCCACTTT.

The V and J genes are TRBV5-4 and TRBJ1-6; tentatively, D is TRBD1 (6 bases). This CDR3 is 14 amino acids long. V was shortened by 4 bases and J by 6 bases, with 11 bases between the two germline ends. Germline assignment: CDR1 SGHNT and CDR2 YYREEE (reference sequence). The CDR3 sequence: CASSRDKTNSPLHF. As DNA, the CDR3 is TGTGCCAGCAGCCGGGACAAAACTAATTCACCCCTCCACTTT.

CDR3 coding DNA: TGTGCCAGCAGTTTTTACAGTGGCACAGATACGCAGTATTTT. Translation gives CASSFYSGTDTQYF. The chain uses TRBV6-1 and TRBJ2-3; no clear D gene. The germline CDR1 and CDR2 sequences are MNHNS and SASEGT. The CDR3 totals 14 residues. The germline V and J ends were trimmed by 5 bases and 1 base, with 10 bases remaining between them.

The CDR3 DNA reads as TGTGCCAGCAGTTACGGGGCAGGGGGACAGCCCCAGCATTTT. This gives the protein CASSYGAGGQPQHF. The genes are TRBV6-5 and TRBJ1-5; 7 bases match TRBD1. Losses at the gene ends were 2 bases for V and 7 bases for J; bases not matched to a gene: 5. Germline assignment: CDR1 MNHEY and CDR2 SVGAGI. The CDR3 runs to 14 residues.

This CDR3 reads CASSLARGGSSGNTIYF. The CDR3, as DNA: TGTGCCAGCAGCTTAGCTAGGGGTGGCAGCTCTGGAAACACCATATATTTT. The chain combines TRBV13 with TRBJ1-3; D may be TRBD1 (5 bases). V lost 1 base and J lost 0, with 13 bases in between. Germline V gene data show CDR1 as PRHDT and CDR2 as FYEKMQ (reference sequence). CDR3 length equals 17 residues.

The chain recombines TRBV2 with TRBJ1-6; D is ambiguous. There are 11 residues in the CDR3. Per the germline V gene, CDR1 is SNHLY and CDR2 is FYNNEI. V was pared by 5 bases and J by 11 bases, with 7 bases between. The CDR3 DNA follows: TGTGCCAGCAGTACCCCCCCACCCCTCCACTTT. The encoded protein is CASSTPPPLHF.

The chain is built from TRBV5-1 and TRBJ2-7, with TRBD1 matching over 9 bases. The CDR3 sequence is 15 residues long. Germline loops: CDR1 SGHRS, CDR2 YFSETQ. After removal of 1 base from V and 3 bases from J, the junction contained 5 bases not matched to a gene. This CDR3 is CASSLLGQGFYEQYF. CDR3 nucleotide sequence: TGCGCCAGCAGCTTGTTGGGACAGGGTTTCTACGAGCAGTACTTC.

This clone appeared a few times. The genes are TRBV30 and TRBJ1-1; 7 bases fit TRBD1. The CDR3 totals 12 residues. V shed 0 bases and J 8 bases; nucleotides not matched to a gene: 3. CDR1 and CDR2 (germline): GTSNPN, SVGIG (reference sequence). The DNA for the CDR3 is TGTGCCTGGAGTGTGGGGACAGTCGAAGCTTTCTTT. Its translation is CAWSVGTVEAFF.